This TCR beta chain is from a study of OX40 agonist ivuxolimab in advanced cancers. Germline lookup yields CDR1 SGHDT and CDR2 YYEEEE. Trimming removed 4 bases from V and 2 bases from J, with 8 bases in between. This CDR3 region has 13 residues. The assay was immunoSEQ multiplex PCR, and TCRdb's table has in-frame clones only and misses some. Of about 44,000 clones in the sample, roughly 86% are singletons; the top ten hold 0.38%. The chain is built from TRBV5-6 and TRBJ2-3; D unresolved. Sequenced material: CD4+ or CD8+ T cells sorted from blood, taken in a trial of the OX40 agonist ivuxolimab. The sequence was obtained from an adult with an advanced solid tumor such as melanoma, head and neck, liver or kidney cancer. The chain's CDR3 is CASSPGNTDTQYF. The CDR3 DNA is TGTGCCAGCAGCCCTGGAAACACAGATACGCAGTATTTT.